Sequencing of this T cell receptor beta chain was carried out in a study of cytomegalovirus exposure and HLA in healthy donors. Study findings and constraints: The listing of 150 to 200 TCR beta chains classed them as cytomegalovirus-associated.

Note on this clone: Its specificity is unknown.

CDR1 and CDR2 from the germline V gene are SGHTA and FQGTGA. The CDR3 has 14 amino acids. With 6 bases removed from V and 2 bases from J, the gap between germline ends came to 14 bases. PCR involved 60 Vbeta and 13 Jbeta primers. The data were produced by immunoSEQ multiplex PCR, yet TCRdb's version contains in-frame clones alone and is incomplete. In total, the table holds 70,000 to 75,000 clones. This receptor was obtained from a female donor in good health and CMV-seropositive. The sequenced sample was PBMCs. The chain recombines TRBV7-3 with TRBJ2-7; D is possibly TRBD1 (6 bases). For the CDR3, the DNA is TGTGCCAGCAGTGCTCGCGGACAGACCTACGAGCAGTACTTC. Its protein product is CASSARGQTYEQYF.